This T cell receptor (beta chain) was recorded in a study of cytomegalovirus exposure and HLA in healthy donors. Study results and caveats: The authors assumed roughly uniform sequencing depth across donors for presence/absence analyses.

Primers for the PCR totalled 60 Vbeta and 13 Jbeta. Generated by immunoSEQ multiplex PCR, the TCRdb table keeps only in-frame clones and is missing some. The table lists 65,000 to 85,000 clones, about two thirds of them singletons. Comment on this clone: The antigen is unknown.

Input material: PBMCs. This TCR was sampled from a woman aged 25 to 39 in good health and CMV-seronegative.

As DNA, the CDR3 is TGTGCCAGCAGCTTATATGCGGCTAACACCGGGGAGCTGTTTTTT. It codes for CASSLYAANTGELFF. V is TRBV7-8 and J is TRBJ2-2; D not certain. The CDR3 has 15 residues. The germline V gene encodes CDR1 SGHVS and CDR2 FQNEAQ. V gave up 2 bases and J gave up 2 bases, with 9 bases separating them. The variable domain in full, completed from reference TRBV7-8 and TRBJ2-2, reads GAGVSQSPRYKVAKRGQDVALRCDPISGHVSLFWYQQALGQGPEFLTYFQNEAQLDKSGLPSDRFFAERPEGSVSTLKIQRTQQEDSAVYLCASSLYAANTGELFFGEGSRLTVL.